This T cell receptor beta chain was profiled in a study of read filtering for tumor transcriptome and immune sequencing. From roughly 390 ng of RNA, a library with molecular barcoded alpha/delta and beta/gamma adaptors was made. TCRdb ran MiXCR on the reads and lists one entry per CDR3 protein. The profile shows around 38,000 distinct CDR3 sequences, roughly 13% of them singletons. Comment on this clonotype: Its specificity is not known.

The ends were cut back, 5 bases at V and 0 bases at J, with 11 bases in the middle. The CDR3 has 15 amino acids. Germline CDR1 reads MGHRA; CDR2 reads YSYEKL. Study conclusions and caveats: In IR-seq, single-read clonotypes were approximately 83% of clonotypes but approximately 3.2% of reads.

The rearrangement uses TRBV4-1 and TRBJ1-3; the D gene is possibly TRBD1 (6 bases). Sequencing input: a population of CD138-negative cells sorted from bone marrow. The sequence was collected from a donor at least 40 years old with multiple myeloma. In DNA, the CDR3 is TGCGCCAGCAGCGTGACAGGCAACTCTGGAAACACCATATATTTT. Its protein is CASSVTGNSGNTIYF.